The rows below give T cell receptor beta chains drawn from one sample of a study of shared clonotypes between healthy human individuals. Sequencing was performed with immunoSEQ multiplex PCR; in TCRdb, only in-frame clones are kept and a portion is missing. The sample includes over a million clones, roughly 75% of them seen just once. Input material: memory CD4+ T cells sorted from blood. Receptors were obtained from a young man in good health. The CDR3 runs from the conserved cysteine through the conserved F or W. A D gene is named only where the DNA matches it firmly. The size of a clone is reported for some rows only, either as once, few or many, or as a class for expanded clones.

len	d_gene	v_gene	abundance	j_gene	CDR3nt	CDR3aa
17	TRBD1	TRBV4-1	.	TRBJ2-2	TGCGCCAGCAGCCTCAGACCGGGACAGGGAAACACCGGGGAGCTGTTTTTT	CASSLRPGQGNTGELFF
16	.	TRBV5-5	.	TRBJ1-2	TGTGCCAGCAGCTTACTGGCCCTACGTTCCAACTATGGCTACACCTTC	CASSLLALRSNYGYTF
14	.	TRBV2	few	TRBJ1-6	TGTGCCAGCAATGGGACACCGTATAATTCACCCCTCCACTTT	CASNGTPYNSPLHF
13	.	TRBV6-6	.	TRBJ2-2	TGTGCCAGCAGGGGGGGAACTACCGGGGAGCTGTTTTTT	CASRGGTTGELFF
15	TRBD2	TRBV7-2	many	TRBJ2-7	TGTGCCAGCAGCTACCGACTAGCGGGAGTCCACGAGCAGTACTTC	CASSYRLAGVHEQYF
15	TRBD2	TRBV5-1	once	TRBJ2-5	TGCGCCAGCACTAGCGGGGGTTATCTGGAAGAGACCCAGTACTTC	CASTSGGYLEETQYF
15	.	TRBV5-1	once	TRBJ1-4	TGCGCCAGCAGCCATAGGGGGGAATCTGGAGAAAAACTGTTTTTT	CASSHRGESGEKLFF
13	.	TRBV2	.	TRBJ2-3	TGTGCCAGCAGTGGCCACAGCACAGATACGCAGTATTTT	CASSGHSTDTQYF
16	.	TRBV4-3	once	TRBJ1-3	TGCGCCAGCAGCCGAGGGCGAATCTCTCTAGGAAACACCATATATTTT	CASSRGRISLGNTIYF
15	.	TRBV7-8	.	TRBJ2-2	TGTGCCAGCAGTTTACGTTCGGCGGGGACCGGGGAGCTGTTTTTT	CASSLRSAGTGELFF
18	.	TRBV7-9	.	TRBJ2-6	TGTGCCAGCAGCCCCCCGGGGACGGCCATCTCTGGGGCCAACGTCCTGACTTTC	CASSPPGTAISGANVLTF
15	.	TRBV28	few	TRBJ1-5	TGTGCCAGCAGTTCCCCCAGACAGGTTGATCAGCCCCAGCATTTT	CASSSPRQVDQPQHF
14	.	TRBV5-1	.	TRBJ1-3	TGCGCCAGCAGACCTGGGGCCTCTGGAAACACCATATATTTT	CASRPGASGNTIYF
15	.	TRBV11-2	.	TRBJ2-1	TGTGCCAGCAGCCAAGGACTGATGGGCTACAATGAGCAGTTCTTC	CASSQGLMGYNEQFF
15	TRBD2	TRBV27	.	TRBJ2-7	TGTGCCAGCAGTTTGGGGCTAGCGGGCGACTACGAGCAGTACTTC	CASSLGLAGDYEQYF
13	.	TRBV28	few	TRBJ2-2	TGTGCCGCCCAGGTTCCCTTGGGCGGGGAGCTGTTTTTT	CAAQVPLGGELFF
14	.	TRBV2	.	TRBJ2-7	TGTGCCAGCACGACCGGACCGAGGGTCTACGAGCAGTACTTC	CASTTGPRVYEQYF
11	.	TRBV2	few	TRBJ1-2	TGTGCCAGCGGAGGGCGACTTCAGGGCACCTTC	CASGGRLQGTF
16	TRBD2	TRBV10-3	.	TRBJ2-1	TGTGCCATCAGTGGGAGATTAGCGGGAGGGCACAATGAGCAGTTCTTC	CAISGRLAGGHNEQFF
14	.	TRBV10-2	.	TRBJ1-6	TGCGCCAGCAGTGGGGCAGAAAATAATTCACCCCTCCACTTT	CASSGAENNSPLHF
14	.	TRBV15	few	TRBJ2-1	TGTGCCACCAGCAGAGCTATAGGGATGTATGAGCAGTTCTTC	CATSRAIGMYEQFF
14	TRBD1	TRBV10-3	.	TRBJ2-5	TGTGCCATCAGTGTGAACAGGGGGCAAGAGACCCAGTACTTC	CAISVNRGQETQYF
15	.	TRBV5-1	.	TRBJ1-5	TGCGCCAGCAGCTTGATCGGAGGGACCGTTCAGCCCCAGCATTTT	CASSLIGGTVQPQHF
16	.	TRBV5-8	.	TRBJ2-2	TGTGCCAGCAGCTTGCTCGCAGGGGTCTCGACCGGGGAGCTGTTTTTT	CASSLLAGVSTGELFF
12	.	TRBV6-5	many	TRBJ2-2	TGTGCCAGCAGATTCGACAGGGGGGAGCTGTTTTTT	CASRFDRGELFF
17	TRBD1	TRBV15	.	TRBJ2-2	TGTGCCACCAGCAGTGCCAACAGGGGATCGGACACCGGGGAGCTGTTTTTT	CATSSANRGSDTGELFF
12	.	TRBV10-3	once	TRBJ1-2	TGTGCCATCAGTGAGTCCGGGAAAGGCTACACCTTC	CAISESGKGYTF
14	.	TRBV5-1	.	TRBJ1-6	TGCGCCAGCAGCTTGGTGCAGGGCAGCTCACCCCTCCACTTT	CASSLVQGSSPLHF
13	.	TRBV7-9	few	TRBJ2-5	TGTGCCAGCACCCCTGATCTCCGGGAGACCCAGTACTTC	CASTPDLRETQYF
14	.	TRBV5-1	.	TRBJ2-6	TGCGCCAGCACCGTAACGAGTGGGGCCAACGTCCTGACTTTC	CASTVTSGANVLTF
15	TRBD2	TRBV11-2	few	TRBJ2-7	TGTGCCAGCAGCTTAACGGGGGGGGCCTTTTACGAGCAGTACTTC	CASSLTGGAFYEQYF
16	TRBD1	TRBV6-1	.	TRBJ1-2	TGTGCCAGCAGTGAAACTTCTACAGGGGGGAACTATGGCTACACCTTC	CASSETSTGGNYGYTF